This TCR beta chain was captured in a study of blood T cell repertoires in COVID-19. V lost 4 bases to trimming and J lost 7 bases; unmatched junction nucleotides: 14. In germline, CDR1 is SNHLY, CDR2 FYNNEI. The CDR3 spans 17 residues. Clones were read by immunoSEQ multiplex PCR, and TCRdb kept only the in-frame ones, dropping some. Among over 200,000 clones, 80% to 90% were seen once, and the ten largest hold roughly 10%. The sequence derives from a man between 35 and 55 years old who had recovered from COVID-19. What was sequenced was PBMCs or T cells enriched from blood (not recorded which). The V gene is TRBV2, the J gene TRBJ1-2, with 11 bases identical to TRBD1. This chain's CDR3 is CASSAGMGQGVDGGYTF. CDR3 coding DNA: TGTGCCAGCAGTGCGGGTATGGGACAGGGGGTTGATGGTGGCTACACCTTC. Using reference TRBV2 and TRBJ1-2 for the parts outside the CDR3, the full variable domain is EPEVTQTPSHQVTQMGQEVILRCVPISNHLYFYWYRQILGQKVEFLVSFYNNEISEKSEIFDDQFSVERPDGSNFTLKIRSTKLEDSAMYFCASSAGMGQGVDGGYTFGSGTRLTVV.